Below, 23 T cell receptor beta chains from the same sample are listed, as sequenced in a study of CD4 T cells in relation to SARS-CoV-2 and coronaviruses. Repertoires were generated with immunoSEQ multiplex PCR, while TCRdb's copy carries only in-frame clones and drops some. The sample carries about 60,000 clones, about 92% recorded once. The specimen sequenced was naive CD4+ T cells from PBMCs. As for subset: naive CD4+ T cells isolated by negative enrichment. These receptors were obtained from an adult with COVID-19.

This clone has just one count. The V gene is TRBV29-1, the J gene TRBJ2-3, with D unresolved. The CDR3 totals 11 residues. Per germline, CDR1 SQVTM and CDR2 ANQGSEA. With 5 bases removed from V and 3 bases from J, the gap between germline ends came to 6 bases. The CDR3 protein is CSVFWTDTQYF. CDR3 DNA: TGCAGCGTTTTTTGGACAGATACGCAGTATTTT.

The chain has TRBV27 and TRBJ2-7, with 8 nucleotides matching TRBD1. This CDR3 region has 15 residues. From germline, CDR1 is MNHEY and CDR2 SMNVEV (reference sequence). Germline trimming cut 1 base from V and 7 bases from J; bases unmatched to any gene: 9. The CDR3 region is CASSLLGTGPREQYF. As DNA, the CDR3 is TGTGCCAGCAGTTTATTAGGGACAGGCCCGAGGGAGCAGTACTTC.

This clone was recorded only once. The genes are TRBV2 and TRBJ2-3; TRBD1 agrees at 9 bases. The V gene end was trimmed by 10 bases and the J gene end by 4 bases; junction bases not matched to a gene: 9. The CDR3 extends over 14 amino acids. Germline CDR1 is SNHLY and CDR2 is FYNNEI. CDR3 protein: CATGRQGVSDTQYF. In nucleotides, the CDR3 is TGTGCCACCGGTAGACAGGGGGTATCAGATACGCAGTATTTT.

This clone appeared a few times. This chain uses TRBV4-3 with TRBJ2-7, with a possible D match to TRBD2 (5 bases). The length of the CDR3 is 14 residues. Germline V CDR1 and CDR2: LGHNA, YSLEER. The germline V and J ends were trimmed by 0 bases and 4 bases, with 10 bases remaining between them. The CDR3 DNA is TGCGCCAGCAGCCAAGATACAAGCGGATACGAGCAGTACTTC. Its translation: CASSQDTSGYEQYF.

The chain joins TRBV7-9 to TRBJ1-4, with a possible D match to TRBD1 (5 bases). The CDR3 consists of 16 residues. Germline lookup yields CDR1 SEHNR and CDR2 FQNEAQ (reference sequence). Trimming removed 1 base at V and 2 bases at J, with 11 bases between. The CDR3 loop is CASSLGMAGTNEKLFF. As DNA, the CDR3 is TGTGCCAGCAGCTTAGGGATGGCAGGGACTAATGAAAAACTGTTTTTT.

The chain links TRBV4-1 to TRBJ1-2; TRBD1 matches at 8 bases. Germline-derived CDR1 and CDR2 are MGHRA and YSYEKL. The CDR3 sequence is 16 residues long. The V gene end was trimmed by 0 bases and the J gene end by 4 bases; junction bases not matched to a gene: 7. CDR3: CASSQDRDRPIYGYTF. The CDR3 DNA follows: TGCGCCAGCAGCCAAGATCGGGACAGGCCCATCTATGGCTACACCTTC.

The chain employs TRBV24-1 and TRBJ2-1; D is perhaps TRBD1 (6 bases). Germline CDR1 and CDR2: KGHDR and SFDVKD. This CDR3 region has 16 residues. The V end was cut by 4 bases, the J end by 0 bases, with 12 bases between. The CDR3 loop is CATSDLDSYSYNEQFF. In nucleotides, the CDR3 is TGTGCCACCAGTGACCTGGACAGTTACTCCTACAATGAGCAGTTCTTC.

The genes are TRBV20-1 and TRBJ1-4, with TRBD1 as a possible D gene (5 bases). Germline CDR1 DFQATT, CDR2 SNEGSKA (reference sequence). The CDR3 loop spans 11 amino acids. Trimming pared 6 bases from V and 8 bases from J, leaving 10 bases between. As DNA, the CDR3 is TGCAGTGCCCTCGACAGAGAAAAACTGTTTTTT. This codes for CSALDREKLFF.

The chain has TRBV6-4 and TRBJ2-1; TRBD2 might be the D (6 bases). Germline V gene data show CDR1 as MRHNA and CDR2 as SNTAGT. The CDR3 has 15 amino acids. V lost 5 bases and J lost 8, with 19 bases in between. CDR3 nucleotides: TGTGCCAGCAGTCGACTAGAGGTTGGTGGCGATGAGCAGTTCTTC. Its translation is CASSRLEVGGDEQFF.

This clone was recorded only once. The rearrangement links TRBV11-2 to TRBJ2-4; 9 bases are a match to TRBD1. Unmatched junction bases numbered 3, after V lost 3 bases and J lost 3 bases. The CDR3 consists of 15 residues. The V gene's germline CDR1 is SGHAT and CDR2 FQNNGV. CDR3 DNA sequence: TGTGCCAGCAGCTTTACAGGGGGCCACAAAAACATTCAGTACTTC. Translating it yields CASSFTGGHKNIQYF.

The genes are TRBV27 and TRBJ2-7; TRBD1 or TRBD2 may be the D gene (5 bases each). V was shortened by 3 bases and J by 3 bases, with 9 bases between the two germline ends. The CDR3 extends over 13 amino acids. Germline CDR1 is MNHEY and CDR2 is SMNVEV (reference sequence). The CDR3 reads CASSLGPSYEQYF. The CDR3, as DNA: TGTGCCAGCAGTTTGGGACCGAGCTACGAGCAGTACTTC.

The CDR3 DNA reads as TGTGCCAGCAGCTTGGTCACAGAAGCTTTGAACACCGGGGAGCTGTTTTTT. The encoded protein is CASSLVTEALNTGELFF. This rearrangement joins TRBV5-8 to TRBJ2-2; no firm D call. Between the trimmed V and J ends, which lost 0 bases and 1 base, there was a span of 13 bases. There are 17 residues in the CDR3. The germline V gene encodes CDR1 SGHTS and CDR2 YDEGEE.

In this sample, this clone turned up once. This chain joins TRBV28 and TRBJ2-7, with D uncertain. There are 14 residues in the CDR3. Per germline, CDR1 MDHEN and CDR2 SYDVKM. V lost 3 bases to trimming and J lost 2 bases, with 11 bases between them. The CDR3 loop reads CASSFEVGTYEQYF. CDR3 coding DNA: TGTGCCAGCAGTTTCGAGGTGGGAACCTACGAGCAGTACTTC.

V gene TRBV19 combines with J gene TRBJ2-1, with D possibly matching TRBD1 (6 bases). CDR1 LNHDA and CDR2 SQIVND come from the germline V gene (reference sequence). The CDR3 is 13 residues long. Trimming took off 4 bases at V and 8 bases at J, with 12 bases between the two ends. Written as DNA, the CDR3 is TGTGCCAGTAGTAGACAGGCGGTGGATGAGCAGTTCTTC. This codes for CASSRQAVDEQFF.

This clone was seen only once. This chain joins TRBV12-3 or TRBV12-4 and TRBJ1-1, with 10 bases aligning to TRBD1. Trimming took 6 bases from V and 10 from J; bases not matched to a gene: 8. The CDR3 consists of 13 residues. The CDR3: CASSGDRGGVAFF. The CDR3 coding sequence is TGTGCCAGCAGCGGGGACAGGGGTGGGGTAGCTTTCTTT.

The chain has TRBV30 and TRBJ2-3; TRBD2 might be the D (6 bases). The CDR3 is 16 amino acids. The V end lost 5 bases, the J end lost 2 bases, and 20 bases lay between the germline ends. Looked up from germline, CDR1 is GTSNPN and CDR2 is SVGIG (reference sequence). The DNA for the CDR3 is TGTGCCTGGGAGTCAGGAGGGCCGGGAAACACAGATACGCAGTATTTT. It specifies CAWESGGPGNTDTQYF.

V usage is TRBV9 and J usage is TRBJ1-6; TRBD1 aligns across 8 bases. Trimming cost V 3 bases and J 4 bases; bases outside gene matches: 0. Germline lookup yields CDR1 SGDLS and CDR2 YYNGEE. This CDR3 has 14 amino acids. CDR3 DNA: TGTGCCAGCAGCGGGGACAGGTATAATTCACCCCTCCACTTT. As protein: CASSGDRYNSPLHF. Looking up the rest from reference TRBV9 and TRBJ1-6 gives the full variable domain: DSGVTQTPKHLITATGQRVTLRCSPRSGDLSVYWYQQSLDQGLQFLIQYYNGEERAKGNILERFSAQQFPDLHSELNLSSLELGDSALYFCASSGDRYNSPLHFGNGTRLTVT.

The chain employs TRBV28 and TRBJ2-1, with 8 bases fitting TRBD1. Germline V lookup: CDR1 MDHEN, CDR2 SYDVKM. This CDR3 is 13 amino acids long. The V segment lost 6 bases and the J segment 8 bases; nucleotides outside the gene matches: 6. The CDR3 sequence: CASREQGGDEQFF. CDR3 coding DNA: TGTGCCAGCAGGGAACAGGGGGGCGATGAGCAGTTCTTC.

The J gene is TRBJ1-6, the V gene TRBV2, with 7 bases fitting TRBD1. The CDR3 has 13 amino acids. The V gene end was trimmed by 10 bases and the J gene end by 7 bases; junction bases not matched to a gene: 7. CDR1 and CDR2 from the germline V gene are SNHLY and FYNNEI. In nucleotides, the CDR3 is TGTGCCACCAAGACAGGGAAGAATTCACCCCTCCACTTT. Its translation is CATKTGKNSPLHF.

The chain uses TRBV10-3 and TRBJ1-5, with D uncertain. Germline CDR1 ENHRY, CDR2 SYGVKD. This CDR3 spans 12 amino acids. Trimming left V 11 bases short and J 5 bases short, with 13 bases between. CDR3 coding DNA: TGTGCCGGCGGGGAAGCTGATCAGCCCCAGCATTTT. Translating it yields CAGGEADQPQHF.

The V and J genes are TRBV9 and TRBJ2-7, with 10 bases aligning to TRBD2. The germline V gene encodes CDR1 SGDLS and CDR2 YYNGEE. Unmatched junction bases numbered 2, after V lost 4 bases and J lost 1 base. This CDR3 comprises 14 residues. The CDR3 DNA sequence: TGTGCCAGCAGCACACTAGCGGGGTCCTACGAGCAGTACTTC. Translating gives CASSTLAGSYEQYF.

This clone occurred once. J is TRBJ2-7 and V is TRBV19; tentative D call: TRBD1 (5 bases). Trimming shortened V by 3 bases and J by 7 bases, and 13 bases separated the two germline ends. CDR1 is LNHDA and CDR2 is SQIVND in the germline V gene (reference sequence). CDR3 size: 13 residues. CDR3 residues: CASSIGQGREQYF. CDR3 DNA: TGTGCCAGTAGTATCGGGCAGGGCCGGGAGCAGTACTTC. Variable domain in full (rest from reference TRBV19 and TRBJ2-7): DGGITQSPKYLFRKEGQNVTLSCEQNLNHDAMYWYRQDPGQGLRLIYYSQIVNDFQKGDIAEGYSVSREKKESFPLTVTSAQKNPTAFYLCASSIGQGREQYFGPGTRLTVT.

J is TRBJ2-5 and V is TRBV2, with D perhaps matching TRBD2 (6 bases). Trimming pared 7 bases from V and 5 bases from J, leaving 8 bases between. The CDR3 consists of 11 residues. Germline CDR1 is SNHLY and CDR2 is FYNNEI. In nucleotides, the CDR3 is TGTGCCAGCACCCGGGGGGAGACCCAGTACTTC. Protein sequence: CASTRGETQYF.